This T cell receptor beta chain originates from a study of human T cells and chemical hapten exposure. Regarding the study as a whole: DPC sensitization produced no change in TCRs with frequency above 1 in 1000.

TCRdb reprocessed the RACE reads with MiXCR, giving one entry per CDR3 protein. Of about 100,000 distinct CDR3 sequences in the sample, about 10% were seen once. As concerns this clonotype: Its specificity is unknown.

The germline gives CDR1 MGHRA, CDR2 YSYEKL. Losses at the gene ends were 6 bases for V and 0 bases for J; bases not matched to a gene: 8. The CDR3 runs 17 residues. Time point here: patch test 1, 2 weeks after DPC sensitization. Documented treatment: therapeutic diphenylcyclopropenone sensitization with weekly scalp DPC. This receptor was taken from a man in his forties with alopecia areata. Some clones in this sample may be carry-over from other donors' samples. Sequenced material: whole blood, taken in connection with sensitization to the hapten diphenylcyclopropenone (DPC). The chain is built from TRBV4-1 and TRBJ2-1; TRBD2 matches at 10 bases. CDR3 region: CASRPLAGAPSYNEQFF. CDR3 nucleotides: TGCGCCAGCAGACCTCTAGCGGGAGCCCCCTCCTACAATGAGCAGTTCTTC.